The T cell receptor (beta chain) described here comes from a study of PD-1 blockade in mismatch repair-deficient tumors (TCRdb year 2017). The study in broad terms: The trial enrolled 86 consecutive patients with 12 mismatch repair-deficient cancer types between 2013 and late 2016, all previously treated and progressing. Tumor-associated T cell clones in the peripheral blood of patients responding to PD-1 blockade were tracked using deep sequencing of TCR CDR3 regions. Beyond this particular receptor, the publication reports: Tumor-resident clones, often undetectable in blood before treatment, expanded rapidly after pembrolizumab and then contracted, generally before radiologic responses.

A few counts support this clone. Its antigen remains unidentified. No base-level quality is on record; no much larger clone is a single base apart. The library relied on the immunoSEQ multiplex PCR assay. This immuneACCESS table, as held by TCRdb, lists in-frame sequences with V and J called but not all clones. Of the missing ones, under half trace to an unresolved V gene in checked studies; the others have no known cause. The sample table shows 60,000 to 65,000 clones, and 88% are seen once. Of the sample, about 15% falls within the top ten clones. CDR1 and CDR2 (MGHRA, YSYEKL) derive from the germline V gene. From the cysteine through the phenylalanine, the CDR3 covers 12 amino acids. The kept DNA is CDR3 alone, 36 bases in frame from the first base. Trimming removed 4 bases from V and 6 bases from J, leaving 6 bases between the germline ends. Mismatch repair deficiency was established in every enrolled patient by polymerase chain reaction or immunohistochemistry. A few patients who responded to pembrolizumab therapy underwent TCR sequencing. The phase II trial prospectively tested pembrolizumab PD-1 blockade in advanced mismatch repair-deficient cancers regardless of tissue of origin. Serial peripheral blood T cell samples were collected before and at multiple times after starting PD-1 blockade. Blood sampling time points were reported as weeks after the first dose of pembrolizumab.

Recombination connected TRBV4-1 to TRBJ1-4, with the identity of the D gene unclear. The clonotype was recovered from an adult with mismatch repair-deficient cancer. The specimen comprised peripheral blood, sampled 52 weeks after starting pembrolizumab. The CDR3 region has the sequence CASSPDHEKLFF. The nucleotides read TGCGCCAGCAGCCCGGATCATGAAAAACTGTTTTTT.